These T cell receptor beta chains were read from a single sample in a study of blood T cell repertoires in COVID-19. Sequencing used immunoSEQ multiplex PCR; TCRdb keeps in-frame clones, though not all of them. The repertoire holds roughly 250,000 clones, with under 95% as singletons. Source material: PBMCs or T cells enriched from blood (not recorded which). The receptors originated from a woman in her late teens or twenties who had recovered from COVID-19. CDR3s include the opening cysteine and the closing phenylalanine or tryptophan. Each record gives: D gene, clone size, J gene, V gene, CDR3 DNA, CDR3 protein. A D gene is named only where the DNA matches it firmly. Not all rows give a size; the values are once, few, many and, for expanded clones, a class.

TRBD1 | NA | TRBJ1-5 | TRBV5-6 | TGTGCCAGCAGCTTGGAATCATCAGGGGGCGCAAGTGGCAATCAGCCCCAGCATTTT | CASSLESSGGASGNQPQHF
NA | NA | TRBJ1-2 | TRBV5-1 | TGCGCCAGCAGCTTGCACCAGGGTGGAGGAGGGGGCTACACCTTC | CASSLHQGGGGGYTF
NA | NA | TRBJ2-7 | TRBV6-5 | TGTGCCAGCAGTTACGGCCAGGGGAGATACGAGCAGTACTTC | CASSYGQGRYEQYF
NA | NA | TRBJ2-3 | TRBV29-1 | TGCAGCGGGACGCTAGCGCAACAGAGACCTAGCACAGATACGCAGTATTTT | CSGTLAQQRPSTDTQYF
TRBD1 | NA | TRBJ1-2 | TRBV28 | TGTGCCAGCAGTTTAGCAGGCGGGACAGGGGGCCGGAACTATGGCTACACCTTC | CASSLAGGTGGRNYGYTF
NA | NA | TRBJ1-1 | TRBV7-9 | TGTGCCAGCAGCCTTACTAGCAGAATCAACACTGAAGCTTTCTTT | CASSLTSRINTEAFF
NA | once | TRBJ1-2 | TRBV29-1 | TGCAGCGTTGAAGATCCGGGACATAACTATGGCTACACCTTC | CSVEDPGHNYGYTF
NA | NA | TRBJ1-2 | TRBV5-6 | TGTGCCAGCAGCGGCCGGGAGCTATTCTATGGCTACACCTTC | CASSGRELFYGYTF
NA | NA | TRBJ1-1 | TRBV29-1 | TGCAGCGTTGAATCGGGGTACGGTTTAGCTTTCTTT | CSVESGYGLAFF
NA | NA | TRBJ2-7 | TRBV15 | TGTGCCACCCGGCTAACAGGGCGACGCGAGCAGTACTTC | CATRLTGRREQYF
TRBD1 | NA | TRBJ1-1 | TRBV6-5 | TGTGCCAGCAGTCACAGGGGTATGGGCACTGAAGCTTTCTTT | CASSHRGMGTEAFF
NA | NA | TRBJ2-5 | TRBV9 | TGTGCCAGCAGCCTAAACGACCAGGGACTGGGTGAGACCCAGTACTTC | CASSLNDQGLGETQYF
TRBD1 | NA | TRBJ1-2 | TRBV12-3/TRBV12-4 | TGTGCCAGCAGTCGGGACAGAGTCTATGGCTACACCTTC | CASSRDRVYGYTF
NA | NA | TRBJ1-2 | TRBV12-3/TRBV12-4 | TGTGCCAGCAGTTTAGGGCTCAGTTTCACCTTC | CASSLGLSFTF
TRBD1 | NA | TRBJ1-5 | TRBV2 | TGTGCCAGCAGCCCGGGGTACAGGGGGGCATATAGCAATCAGCCCCAGCATTTT | CASSPGYRGAYSNQPQHF
NA | NA | TRBJ1-5 | TRBV3-1/TRBV3-2 | TGTGCCAGCAGCCAAGCCGTCGGCAATCAGCCCCAGCATTTT | CASSQAVGNQPQHF
NA | NA | TRBJ1-1 | TRBV6-5 | TGTGCCAGCGAACCGGGTCTCACCATGAACACTGAAGCTTTCTTT | CASEPGLTMNTEAFF
TRBD1 | NA | TRBJ2-1 | TRBV7-2 | TGTGCCAGCAGCTTAGATGGGACAGGGACCTACAATGAGCAGTTCTTC | CASSLDGTGTYNEQFF
TRBD1 | NA | TRBJ1-2 | TRBV11-2 | TGTGCCAGCAGCTCGGACAGGGCTAACTATGGCTACACCTTC | CASSSDRANYGYTF
NA | NA | TRBJ1-6 | TRBV27 | TGTGCCAGCACCTCAATGGTGGTAGGGGCGGGATATAATTCACCCCTCCACTTT | CASTSMVVGAGYNSPLHF
NA | NA | TRBJ1-1 | TRBV27 | TGTGCCAGCAGTCAACCCCCTGGGGCAGGGATGGGCACTGAAGCTTTCTTT | CASSQPPGAGMGTEAFF
NA | NA | TRBJ1-5 | TRBV9 | TGTGCCAGCAGCGTAGGACAGTGGGATTTTCCCCAGCATTTT | CASSVGQWDFPQHF